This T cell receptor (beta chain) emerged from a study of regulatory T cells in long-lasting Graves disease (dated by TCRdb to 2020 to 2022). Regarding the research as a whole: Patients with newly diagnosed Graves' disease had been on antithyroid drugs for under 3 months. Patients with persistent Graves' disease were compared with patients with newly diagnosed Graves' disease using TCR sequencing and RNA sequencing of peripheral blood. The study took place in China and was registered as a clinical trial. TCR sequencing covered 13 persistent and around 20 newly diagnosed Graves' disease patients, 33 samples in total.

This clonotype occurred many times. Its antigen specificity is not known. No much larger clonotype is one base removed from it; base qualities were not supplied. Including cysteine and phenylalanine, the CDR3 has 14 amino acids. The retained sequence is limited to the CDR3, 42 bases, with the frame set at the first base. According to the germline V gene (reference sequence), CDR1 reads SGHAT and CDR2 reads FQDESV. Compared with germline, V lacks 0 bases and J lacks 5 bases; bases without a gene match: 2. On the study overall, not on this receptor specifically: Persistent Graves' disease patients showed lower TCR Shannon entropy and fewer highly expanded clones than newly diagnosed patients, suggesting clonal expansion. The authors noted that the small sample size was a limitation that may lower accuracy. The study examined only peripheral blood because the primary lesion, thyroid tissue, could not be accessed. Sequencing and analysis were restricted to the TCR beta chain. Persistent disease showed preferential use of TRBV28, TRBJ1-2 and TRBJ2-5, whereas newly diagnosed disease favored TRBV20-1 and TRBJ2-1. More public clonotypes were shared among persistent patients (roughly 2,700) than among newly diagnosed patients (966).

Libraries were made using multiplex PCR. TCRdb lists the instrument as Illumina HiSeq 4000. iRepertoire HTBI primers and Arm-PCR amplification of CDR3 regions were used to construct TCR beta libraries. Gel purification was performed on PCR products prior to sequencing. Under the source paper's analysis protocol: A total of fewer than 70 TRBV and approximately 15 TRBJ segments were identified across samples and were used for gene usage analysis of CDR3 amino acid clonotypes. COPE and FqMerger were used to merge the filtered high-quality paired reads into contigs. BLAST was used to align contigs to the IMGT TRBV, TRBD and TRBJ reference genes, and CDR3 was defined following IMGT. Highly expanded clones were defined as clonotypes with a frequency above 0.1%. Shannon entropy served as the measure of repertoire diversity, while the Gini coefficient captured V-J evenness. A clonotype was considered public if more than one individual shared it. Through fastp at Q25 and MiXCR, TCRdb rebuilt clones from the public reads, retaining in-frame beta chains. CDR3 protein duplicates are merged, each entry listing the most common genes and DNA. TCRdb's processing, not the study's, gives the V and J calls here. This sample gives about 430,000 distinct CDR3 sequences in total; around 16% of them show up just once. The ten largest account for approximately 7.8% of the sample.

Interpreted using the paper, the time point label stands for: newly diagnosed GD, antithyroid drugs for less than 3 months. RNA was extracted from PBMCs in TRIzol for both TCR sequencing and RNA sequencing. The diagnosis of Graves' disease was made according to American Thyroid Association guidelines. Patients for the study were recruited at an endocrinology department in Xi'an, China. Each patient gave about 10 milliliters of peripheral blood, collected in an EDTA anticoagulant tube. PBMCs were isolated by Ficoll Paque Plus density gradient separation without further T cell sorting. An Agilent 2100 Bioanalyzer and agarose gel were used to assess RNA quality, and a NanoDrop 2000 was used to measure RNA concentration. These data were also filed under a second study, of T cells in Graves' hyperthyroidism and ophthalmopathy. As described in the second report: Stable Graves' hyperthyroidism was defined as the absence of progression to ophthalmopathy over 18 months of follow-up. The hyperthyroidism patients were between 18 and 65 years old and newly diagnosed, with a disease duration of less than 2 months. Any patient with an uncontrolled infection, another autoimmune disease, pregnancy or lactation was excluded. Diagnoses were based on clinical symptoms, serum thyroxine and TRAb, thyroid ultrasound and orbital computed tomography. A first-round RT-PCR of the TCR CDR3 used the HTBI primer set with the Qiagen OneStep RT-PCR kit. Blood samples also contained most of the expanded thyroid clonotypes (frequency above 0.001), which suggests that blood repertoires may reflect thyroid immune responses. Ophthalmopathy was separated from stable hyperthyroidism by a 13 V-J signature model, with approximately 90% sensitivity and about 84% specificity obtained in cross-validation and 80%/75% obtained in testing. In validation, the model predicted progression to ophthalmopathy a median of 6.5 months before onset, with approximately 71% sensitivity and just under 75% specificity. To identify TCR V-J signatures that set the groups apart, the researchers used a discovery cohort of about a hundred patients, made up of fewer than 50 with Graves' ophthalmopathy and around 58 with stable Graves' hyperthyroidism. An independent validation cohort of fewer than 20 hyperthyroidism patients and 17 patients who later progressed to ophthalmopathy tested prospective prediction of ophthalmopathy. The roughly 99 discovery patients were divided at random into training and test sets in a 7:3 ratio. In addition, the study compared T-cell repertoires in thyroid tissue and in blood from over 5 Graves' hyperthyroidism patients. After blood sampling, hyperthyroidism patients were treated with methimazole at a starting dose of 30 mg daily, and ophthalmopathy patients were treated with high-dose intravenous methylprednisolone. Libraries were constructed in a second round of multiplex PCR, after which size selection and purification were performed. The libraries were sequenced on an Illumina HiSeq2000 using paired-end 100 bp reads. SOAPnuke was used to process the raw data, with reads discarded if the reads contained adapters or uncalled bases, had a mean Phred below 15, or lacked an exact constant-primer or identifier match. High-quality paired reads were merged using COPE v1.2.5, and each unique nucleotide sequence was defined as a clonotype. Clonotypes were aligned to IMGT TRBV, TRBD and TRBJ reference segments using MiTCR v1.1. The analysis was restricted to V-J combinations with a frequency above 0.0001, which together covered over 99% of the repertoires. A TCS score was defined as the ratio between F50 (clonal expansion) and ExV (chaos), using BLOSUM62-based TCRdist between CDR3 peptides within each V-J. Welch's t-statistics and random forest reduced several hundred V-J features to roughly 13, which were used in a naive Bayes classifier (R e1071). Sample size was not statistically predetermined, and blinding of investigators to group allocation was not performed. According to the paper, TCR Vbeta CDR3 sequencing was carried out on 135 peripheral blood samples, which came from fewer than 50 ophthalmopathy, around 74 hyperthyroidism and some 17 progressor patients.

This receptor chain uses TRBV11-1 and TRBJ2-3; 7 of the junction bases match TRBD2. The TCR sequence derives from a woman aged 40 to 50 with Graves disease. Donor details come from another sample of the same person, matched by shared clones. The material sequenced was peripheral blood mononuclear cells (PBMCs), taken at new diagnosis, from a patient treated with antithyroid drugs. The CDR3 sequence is CASSLAPGGDTQYF. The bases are TGTGCCAGCAGCTTAGCCCCGGGGGGAGATACGCAGTATTTT.